This TCR beta chain was profiled in a study of cytomegalovirus exposure and HLA in healthy donors. Trimming removed 5 bases at V and 4 bases at J, with 12 bases between. From germline, CDR1 is MNHNY and CDR2 SVGAGI (reference sequence). This CDR3 contains 13 residues. A multiplex PCR was run with 60 Vbeta primers and 13 Jbeta primers. Only in-frame clones appear in the TCRdb table, and some are missing; sequencing was by immunoSEQ multiplex PCR. The table lists 100,000 to 150,000 clones, roughly four fifths of them singletons, with approximately 5.6% in the top ten. This sequence was found in a woman between 35 and 50 years old in good health and CMV-seropositive. Input material: PBMCs. This sequence joins TRBV6-6 and TRBJ2-7; D may be TRBD2 (5 bases). CDR3 amino acids: CASSQLERYEQYF. CDR3 bases: TGTGCCAGCAGTCAACTAGAGAGATACGAGCAGTACTTC.